The 17 T cell receptor beta chains in this list originate from one sample, sequenced in a study of sequential checkpoint blockade in melanoma. TCRdb's copy holds only in-frame clones and misses some; the assay was immunoSEQ multiplex PCR. The sample records about 22,000 clones, roughly 80% being singletons. Indicated treatment: randomized to nivolumab then ipilimumab (arm A) or the reverse (arm B). This specimen consisted of CD8+ T cells sorted from blood (inferred from file names), obtained from a patient given nivolumab and ipilimumab in sequence. The receptors were sampled from a human donor with melanoma.

This chain uses TRBV28 with TRBJ2-5; 9 bases match TRBD1. J gave up 14 bases and V 5 bases, and 12 bases lay outside the gene matches. CDR3 length: 13 amino acids. The germline V gene has CDR1 MDHEN and CDR2 SYDVKM. CDR3 coding DNA: TGTGCCAGCAGTCCGTCCCCGGGACAGGGAAGATACTTC. This gives the protein CASSPSPGQGRYF. Supplemented by reference TRBV28 and TRBJ2-5, the full variable domain reads DVKVTQSSRYLVKRTGEKVFLECVQDMDHENMFWYRQDPGLGLRLIYFSYDVKMKEKGDIPEGYSVSREKKERFSLILESASTNQTSMYLCASSPSPGQGRYFGPGTRLLVL.

V and J are TRBV5-6 and TRBJ2-7; D gene unclear. The germline gives CDR1 SGHDT, CDR2 YYEEEE. The CDR3 sequence is 14 residues long. Trimming pared 1 base from V and 0 bases from J, leaving 8 bases between. CDR3 in DNA: TGTGCCAGCAGCTTGAGACCGGGCTCCTACGAGCAGTACTTC. Amino acids: CASSLRPGSYEQYF.

This clone was seen a few times. The rearrangement joins TRBV6-4 to TRBJ1-6; D is undetermined. The CDR3 runs to 13 residues. The germline V gene has CDR1 MRHNA and CDR2 SNTAGT. The ends were cut back, 2 bases at V and 9 bases at J, with 8 bases in the middle. Here the CDR3 DNA reads TGTGCCAGCAGTGACACAGACCTTTCACCCCTCCACTTT. Protein product: CASSDTDLSPLHF.

V gene TRBV7-9 combines with J gene TRBJ2-5; 7 nucleotides line up with TRBD1. Trimming removed 4 bases from V and 2 bases from J; junction bases left unmatched: 7. The CDR3 loop spans 15 amino acids. CDR1 and CDR2 from the germline V gene are SEHNR and FQNEAQ (reference sequence). CDR3 DNA sequence: TGTGCCAGCAGCTCGATCCGGGACAGTCAAGAGACCCAGTACTTC. Translation gives CASSSIRDSQETQYF. Complete variable domain (other parts from reference TRBV7-9 and TRBJ2-5): DTGVSQNPRHKITKRGQNVTFRCDPISEHNRLYWYRQTLGQGPEFLTYFQNEAQLEKSRLLSDRFSAERPKGSFSTLEIQRTEQGDSAMYLCASSSIRDSQETQYFGPGTRLLVL.

The V gene is TRBV5-1, the J gene TRBJ1-6; D is ambiguous. Trimming removed 0 bases from V and 7 bases from J, with 11 bases in between. The V gene's germline CDR1 is SGHRS and CDR2 YFSETQ. The CDR3 consists of 15 residues. CDR3 loop: CASSLAEEVNSPLHF. CDR3 in DNA: TGCGCCAGCAGCTTGGCCGAGGAGGTAAATTCACCCCTCCACTTT.

The rearrangement links TRBV30 to TRBJ2-7; weak D call: TRBD2 (6 bases). CDR1 is GTSNPN and CDR2 is SVGIG in the germline V gene (reference sequence). Deletions cut 2 bases from V and 3 bases from J, with 14 bases between. The CDR3 contains 14 residues. CDR3 in amino acids: CAWSPGTSFYEQYF. DNA of the CDR3: TGTGCCTGGAGTCCCGGGACTTCCTTCTACGAGCAGTACTTC.

This chain joins TRBV28 and TRBJ1-5; 10 nucleotides line up with TRBD1. In germline, CDR1 is MDHEN, CDR2 SYDVKM. Trimming removed 4 bases from V and 2 bases from J; junction bases left unmatched: 11. The CDR3 has 18 amino acids. CDR3: CASSYVGQGLFGNQPQHF. The CDR3 nucleotides are TGTGCCAGCAGTTATGTGGGACAGGGGTTATTCGGCAATCAGCCCCAGCATTTT.

This chain links TRBV30 with TRBJ2-7; TRBD1 agrees at 7 bases. Unmatched junction bases numbered 8, after V lost 4 bases and J lost 5 bases. Germline V gene sequence: CDR1 GTSNPN, CDR2 SVGIG (reference sequence). The CDR3 consists of 13 residues. In DNA form, the CDR3 reads TGTGCCTGGACCCGGACAGGTCCCGACGAGCAGTACTTC. As protein: CAWTRTGPDEQYF.

The chain links TRBV19 to TRBJ2-2; D is ambiguous. Deletions cut 3 bases from V and 7 bases from J, with 12 bases between. The germline CDR1 and CDR2 sequences are LNHDA and SQIVND (reference sequence). This CDR3 spans 14 amino acids. CDR3 loop: CASSIRFPGGELFF. CDR3 nucleotide sequence: TGTGCCAGTAGTATTCGGTTTCCCGGCGGGGAGCTGTTTTTT.

The chain carries TRBV27 and TRBJ2-3; 13 bases align to TRBD2. CDR3 length: 19 residues. Unmatched junction bases numbered 13, after V lost 5 bases and J lost 2 bases. From germline, CDR1 is MNHEY and CDR2 SMNVEV (reference sequence). DNA for the CDR3: TGTGCCAGCAGTCCCGGACTAGCGGGAGCGTGGGGGACCACAGATACGCAGTATTTT. Its translation is CASSPGLAGAWGTTDTQYF.

The chain joins TRBV13 to TRBJ2-7; 7 nucleotides align to TRBD2. This CDR3 region has 15 residues. CDR1 is PRHDT and CDR2 is FYEKMQ in the germline V gene (reference sequence). After removal of 5 bases from V and 6 bases from J, the junction contained 13 bases not matched to a gene. Here the CDR3 DNA reads TGTGCCAGCAGCCCCCGCCGGGACTACCCTGGCGAGCAGTACTTC. Its protein is CASSPRRDYPGEQYF.

This clone has just a few counts. This chain's CDR3 is CASRGPWENYGYTF. CDR3 bases: TGTGCCAGCAGGGGGCCGTGGGAAAACTATGGCTACACCTTC. The chain combines TRBV7-9 with TRBJ1-2; possible D gene TRBD1, 5 bases. Trimming took 6 bases from V and 2 from J, leaving 13 bases between them. Germline CDR1 reads SEHNR; CDR2 reads FQNEAQ (reference sequence). The length of the CDR3 is 14 residues.

The chain is built from TRBV7-9 and TRBJ1-5, with 7 bases identical to TRBD1. Germline trimming cut 3 bases from V and 1 base from J; bases unmatched to any gene: 3. The CDR3 extends over 15 amino acids. Germline CDR1 reads SEHNR; CDR2 reads FQNEAQ (reference sequence). For the CDR3, the DNA is TGTGCCAGCAGCTTCGGGACAGCGAGCAATCAGCCCCAGCATTTT. Amino acids: CASSFGTASNQPQHF. The whole variable domain, remainder taken from reference TRBV7-9 and TRBJ1-5, is DTGVSQNPRHKITKRGQNVTFRCDPISEHNRLYWYRQTLGQGPEFLTYFQNEAQLEKSRLLSDRFSAERPKGSFSTLEIQRTEQGDSAMYLCASSFGTASNQPQHFGDGTRLSIL.

The sample holds one count of this clone. V and J are TRBV5-6 and TRBJ2-7; D not certain. V was pared by 3 bases and J by 8 bases, with 12 bases between. CDR1 is SGHDT and CDR2 is YYEEEE in the germline V gene. The CDR3 has 12 amino acids. CDR3 protein: CASSSMGNKQYF. The CDR3 bases are TGTGCCAGCAGCTCCATGGGCAATAAGCAGTACTTC.

The rearrangement joins TRBV28 to TRBJ2-7; D is possibly TRBD2 (5 bases). V was trimmed by 6 bases and J by 0 bases, leaving 12 bases between them. CDR3 length: 14 amino acids. Looked up from germline, CDR1 is MDHEN and CDR2 is SYDVKM. The CDR3 protein is CASSPRVRSYEQYF. CDR3 coding DNA: TGTGCCAGCAGCCCGAGGGTTCGCTCCTACGAGCAGTACTTC.

The V gene is TRBV19, the J gene TRBJ2-3, with D perhaps matching TRBD2 (7 bases). CDR1 and CDR2 (germline): LNHDA, SQIVND (reference sequence). The V and J ends lost 7 bases and 4 bases respectively, with 15 bases between them. The CDR3 loop spans 14 amino acids. The CDR3 here is CASTYAGAPDTQYF. CDR3 sequence (DNA): TGTGCCAGTACTTATGCGGGGGCTCCAGATACGCAGTATTTT.

The J gene is TRBJ2-7, the V gene TRBV6-5, with D possibly TRBD1 on 7 matching bases. The CDR3 is made up of 16 amino acids. Trimming removed 1 base from V and 5 bases from J, with 18 bases in between. CDR1 and CDR2 (germline): MNHEY, SVGAGI. CDR3 amino acids: CASSYLMRRGLHEQYF. The CDR3 DNA reads as TGTGCCAGCAGTTACTTGATGAGGAGGGGGCTCCACGAGCAGTACTTC.